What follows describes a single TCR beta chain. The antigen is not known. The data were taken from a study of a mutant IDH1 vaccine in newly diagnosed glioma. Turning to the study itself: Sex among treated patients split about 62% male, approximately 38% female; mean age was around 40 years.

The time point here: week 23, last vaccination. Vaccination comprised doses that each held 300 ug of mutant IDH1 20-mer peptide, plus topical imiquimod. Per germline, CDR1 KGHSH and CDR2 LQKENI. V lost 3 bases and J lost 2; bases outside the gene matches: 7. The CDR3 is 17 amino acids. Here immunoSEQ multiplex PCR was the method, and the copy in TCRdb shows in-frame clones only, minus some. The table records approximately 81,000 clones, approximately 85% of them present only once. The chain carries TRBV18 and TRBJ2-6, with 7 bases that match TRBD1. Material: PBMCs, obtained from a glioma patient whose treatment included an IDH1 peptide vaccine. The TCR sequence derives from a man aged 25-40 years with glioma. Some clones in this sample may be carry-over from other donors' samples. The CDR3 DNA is TGTGCCAGCTCACCGATACAGGGGATGGCTGGGGCCAACGTCCTGACTTTC. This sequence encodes CASSPIQGMAGANVLTF.